The T cell receptor (beta chain) described here comes from a study of neurological immune-mediated disorders. Study-wide results and limits: The most TCR clonal expansion was seen in HTLV-1-associated myelopathy, and the least was seen in multiple sclerosis, which fell below healthy controls. Repertoires from 18 of 34 multiple sclerosis patients grouped phylogenetically into a related-CDR3 cluster, suggesting a possible signature.

In its sample, this clonotype was seen many times. Its target is unknown. The CDR3 sequence is 15 residues long. The V and J ends lost 3 bases and 8 bases respectively, with 19 bases between them. 5'RACE generated cDNA with 10-nucleotide random UMIs. TCRdb redid the calling of the 5' RACE reads with MiXCR, one entry per CDR3 protein. The table records around 68,000 distinct CDR3 sequences, 4.1% of them present only once. V gene TRBV12-3 or TRBV12-4 combines with J gene TRBJ1-2, with D tentatively TRBD1 (6 bases). The sample comprised PBMCs. The TCR sequence derives from a man aged 50 or older with multiple sclerosis. The CDR3 sequence: CASSFSGGGGYGYTF. In nucleotides, the CDR3 is TGTGCCAGCAGTTTTAGTGGTGGGGGCGGGTACGGCTACACCTTC.